This record covers a single TCR beta chain. Its antigen target is currently unknown. No much larger clone is present one base from it, and per-base qualities are unavailable. This sample was taken from a study of lymphopenia after photon versus proton radiotherapy (dated 2019 in TCRdb). With respect to the entire study: The immunological effects of photon versus proton radiation therapy were compared in patients with gastrointestinal tumors who developed high-grade lymphopenia. A cohort of about 22 patients with gastrointestinal tumors who received either photon or proton therapy and subsequently developed lymphopenia was included. The goal of the study was to describe how the two radiation modalities differ in their effects on the immune system. Study-level results and caveats: After the lymphocyte count nadir, repertoires from photon-treated patients showed oligoclonal expansion, particularly of CD8+ Temra cells, and this expansion drove the decline in diversity. During treatment, patients who received photon therapy lost naive T cells and TCR diversity and gained effector/memory populations, whereas patients who received proton therapy remained relatively stable. Across the cohort, a larger post-nadir drop in TCR diversity was inversely correlated with overall survival time among patients who died. The authors looked at the survival association only in patients who died, and they framed better survival with proton therapy as a possibility rather than a demonstrated result.

Libraries came from the immunoSEQ multiplex PCR assay. Deep sequencing of rearranged TCR beta loci, alongside multiparametric flow cytometry, was used to profile T cell repertoires. TCRdb limited this immuneACCESS table to in-frame rearrangements with V and J called. A share of clones is missing; checked studies link under half to unresolved V genes, and the rest is unexplained. Present in this sample are 77,000 or so clones, around 83% of which were seen just once. Roughly 1.4% of the sample comes from the top ten. The V and J ends are trimmed by 6 bases and 1 base, leaving 13 bases between them. The CDR3 spans 15 residues, from the cysteine through the phenylalanine. Only CDR3 DNA is held: 45 bases, read in frame from base 1. In the germline V gene, CDR1 corresponds to KGHSH and CDR2 to LQKENI.

Sequenced material: peripheral blood, taken from a patient treated with proton-based radiotherapy. The chain was built from TRBV18 and TRBJ1-3; perhaps TRBD1 is the D gene, with 5 bases matching. This receptor was obtained from a man in his sixties with pancreatic cancer. The DNA sequence is TGTGCCAGCTCTGGGACGTTAGCATCTGGAAACACCATATATTTT. Its protein is CASSGTLASGNTIYF.